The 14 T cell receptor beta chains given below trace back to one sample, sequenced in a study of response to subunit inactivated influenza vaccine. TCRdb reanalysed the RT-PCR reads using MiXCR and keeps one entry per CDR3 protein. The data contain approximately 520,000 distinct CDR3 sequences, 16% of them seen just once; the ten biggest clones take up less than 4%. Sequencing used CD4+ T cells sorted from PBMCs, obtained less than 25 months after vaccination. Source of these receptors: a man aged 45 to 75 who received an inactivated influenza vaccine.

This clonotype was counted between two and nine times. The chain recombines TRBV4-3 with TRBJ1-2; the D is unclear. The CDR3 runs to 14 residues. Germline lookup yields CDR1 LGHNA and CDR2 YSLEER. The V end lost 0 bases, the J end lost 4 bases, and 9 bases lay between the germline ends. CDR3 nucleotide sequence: TGCGCCAGCAGCCAAGATAAGGGCTTCTATGGCTACACCTTC. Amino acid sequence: CASSQDKGFYGYTF.

The CDR3 region is CASSLVLAGAYEQYF. The DNA of the CDR3 is TGCGCCAGCAGCTTGGTATTAGCAGGCGCCTACGAGCAGTACTTC. V is TRBV5-1 and J is TRBJ2-7; D is uncertain. Trimming left V 0 bases short and J 2 bases short, with 12 bases between. The length of the CDR3 is 15 residues. CDR1 and CDR2 from the germline V gene are SGHRS and YFSETQ. Full variable domain (missing parts from reference TRBV5-1 and TRBJ2-7): KAGVTQTPRYLIKTRGQQVTLSCSPISGHRSVSWYQQTPGQGLQFLFEYFSETQRNKGNFPGRFSGRQFSNSRSEMNVSTLELGDSALYLCASSLVLAGAYEQYFGPGTRLTVT.

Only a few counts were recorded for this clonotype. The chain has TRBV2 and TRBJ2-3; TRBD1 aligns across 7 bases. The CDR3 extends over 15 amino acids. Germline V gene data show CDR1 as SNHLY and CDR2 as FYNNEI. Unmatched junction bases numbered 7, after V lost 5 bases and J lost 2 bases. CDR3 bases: TGTGCCAGCAGTAGAGGGGGCCGAGACACAGATACGCAGTATTTT. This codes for CASSRGGRDTDTQYF.

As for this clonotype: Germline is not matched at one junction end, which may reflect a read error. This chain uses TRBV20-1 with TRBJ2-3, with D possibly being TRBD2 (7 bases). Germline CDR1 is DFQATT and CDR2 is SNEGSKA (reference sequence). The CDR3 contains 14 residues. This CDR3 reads CSARPRGATDTHYF. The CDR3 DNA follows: TGCAGTGCTAGGCCCCGGGGGGCCACAGATACGCACTATTTT.

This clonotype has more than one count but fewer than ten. The CDR3 loop is CASSRGGLEYQETQYF. Written as DNA, the CDR3 is TGTGCCAGCAGCAGGGGGGGACTAGAGTACCAAGAGACCCAGTACTTC. The chain carries TRBV7-2 and TRBJ2-5; 8 nucleotides agree with TRBD2. Germline V gene lookup returns CDR1 SGHTA and CDR2 FQGNSA. V shed 5 bases and J 0 bases; nucleotides not matched to a gene: 8. The CDR3 totals 16 residues.

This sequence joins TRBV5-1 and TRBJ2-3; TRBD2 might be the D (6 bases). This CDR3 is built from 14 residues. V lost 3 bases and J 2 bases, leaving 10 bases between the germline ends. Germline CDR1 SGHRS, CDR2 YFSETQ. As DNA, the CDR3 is TGCGCCAGCAGCTCGGGGGAACCCACAGATACGCAGTATTTT. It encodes CASSSGEPTDTQYF.

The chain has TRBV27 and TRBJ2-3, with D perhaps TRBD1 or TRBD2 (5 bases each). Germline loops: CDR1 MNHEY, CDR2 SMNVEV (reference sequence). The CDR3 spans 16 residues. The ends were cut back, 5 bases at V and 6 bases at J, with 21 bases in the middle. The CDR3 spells CASSDLGTGRGDTQYF. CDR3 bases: TGTGCCAGCAGTGACCTAGGGACGGGGAGAGGGGATACGCAGTATTTT.

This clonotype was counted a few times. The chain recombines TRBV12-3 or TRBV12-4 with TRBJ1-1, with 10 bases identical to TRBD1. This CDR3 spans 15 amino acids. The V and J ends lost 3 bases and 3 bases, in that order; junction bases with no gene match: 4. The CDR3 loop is CASSFLGTGDTEAFF. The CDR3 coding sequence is TGTGCCAGCAGTTTTCTAGGGACAGGGGACACTGAAGCTTTCTTT.

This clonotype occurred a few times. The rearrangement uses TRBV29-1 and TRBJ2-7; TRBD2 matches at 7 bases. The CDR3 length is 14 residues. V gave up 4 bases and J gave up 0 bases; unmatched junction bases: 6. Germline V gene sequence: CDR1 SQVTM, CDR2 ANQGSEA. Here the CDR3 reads CSVVGGSSSYEQYF. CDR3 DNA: TGCAGCGTTGTGGGGGGGTCAAGCTCCTACGAGCAGTACTTC.

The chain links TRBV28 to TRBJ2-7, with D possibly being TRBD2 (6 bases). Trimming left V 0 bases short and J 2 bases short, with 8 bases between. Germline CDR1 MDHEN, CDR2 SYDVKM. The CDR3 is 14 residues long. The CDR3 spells CASSLWGGTYEQYF. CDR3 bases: TGTGCCAGCAGTTTATGGGGCGGGACCTACGAGCAGTACTTC.

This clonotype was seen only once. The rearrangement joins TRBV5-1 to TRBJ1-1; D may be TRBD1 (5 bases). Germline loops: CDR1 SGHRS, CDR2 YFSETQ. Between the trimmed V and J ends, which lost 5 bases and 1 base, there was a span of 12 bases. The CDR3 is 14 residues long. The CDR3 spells CASRMQGPNTEAFF. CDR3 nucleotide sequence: TGCGCCAGCAGGATGCAGGGACCGAACACTGAAGCTTTCTTT.

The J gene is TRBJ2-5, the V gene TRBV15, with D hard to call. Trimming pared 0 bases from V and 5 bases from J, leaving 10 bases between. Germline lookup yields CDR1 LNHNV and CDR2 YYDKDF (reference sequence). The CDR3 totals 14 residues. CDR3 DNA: TGTGCCACCAGCAGAGATCTGGGGAAGGAGACCCAGTACTTC. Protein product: CATSRDLGKETQYF.

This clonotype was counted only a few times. CDR3: CASSFAGGRDYEQYF. The CDR3 nucleotides are TGTGCCAGCAGTTTCGCCGGGGGCAGGGACTACGAGCAGTACTTC. The chain recombines TRBV28 with TRBJ2-7; TRBD1 or TRBD2 may be the D gene (6 bases each). V lost 3 bases, J lost 3 bases, and 15 bases lay in between. This CDR3 spans 15 amino acids. Germline-derived CDR1 and CDR2 are MDHEN and SYDVKM.

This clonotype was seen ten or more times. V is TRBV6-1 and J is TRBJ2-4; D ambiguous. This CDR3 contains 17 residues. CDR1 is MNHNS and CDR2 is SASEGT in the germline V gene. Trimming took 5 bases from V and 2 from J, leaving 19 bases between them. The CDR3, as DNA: TGTGCCAGCAGTCCACCCCCCGGGCAAGGTACCAAAAACATTCAGTACTTC. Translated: CASSPPPGQGTKNIQYF.